Shown below are 26 T cell receptor beta chains from a single sample sequenced in a study of CD8 T cells in ankylosing spondylitis. TCRdb fed the 5' RACE reads into MiXCR, producing one record per CDR3 protein. Seen here are tens of thousands of distinct CDR3 sequences, over 4% observed once, and the top ten hold roughly 2.3%. Sequences were obtained from blood, either unsorted or a sorted T cell fraction (not recorded which). These receptors all come from a male donor with ankylosing spondylitis or in good health (not recorded which).

This clonotype was counted at least ten times. A much larger clone lies one base from this, so it may be a read error. V gene TRBV20-1 combines with J gene TRBJ2-7; D unresolved. CDR1 and CDR2 (germline): DFQATT, SNEGSKA (reference sequence). The CDR3 is 13 amino acids. V was shortened by 2 bases and J by 2 bases, with 10 bases between the two germline ends. CDR3 nucleotides: TGCAGTGCTAGACCTCGCCCGACCTACGAGCAGTACTTC. This encodes CSARPRPTYEQYF.

This clonotype was counted many times. The chain recombines TRBV6-2 or TRBV6-3 with TRBJ2-7; 11 bases line up with TRBD2. Looked up from germline, CDR1 is MNHEY and CDR2 is SVGEGT. CDR3 length: 14 residues. The J segment lost 3 bases and the V segment lost 5 bases, leaving 3 bases of the junction unmatched. The CDR3 sequence is CASSPGTSGYEQYF. For the CDR3, the DNA is TGTGCCAGCAGTCCCGGGACTAGCGGCTACGAGCAGTACTTC.

This clonotype was counted ten times or more. The genes are TRBV5-1 and TRBJ1-1; D ambiguous. Trimming shortened V by 0 bases and J by 5 bases, and 14 bases separated the two germline ends. The CDR3 has 15 amino acids. The germline V gene encodes CDR1 SGHRS and CDR2 YFSETQ. CDR3 sequence: CASSLDSFGRTEAFF. The DNA for the CDR3 is TGCGCCAGCAGCTTGGATTCCTTTGGGCGAACTGAAGCTTTCTTT.

This clonotype was seen many times. The chain is built from TRBV5-4 and TRBJ2-1; 8 bases are shared with TRBD2. Germline loops: CDR1 SGHNT, CDR2 YYREEE (reference sequence). The J segment lost 2 bases and the V segment lost 5 bases, leaving 9 bases of the junction unmatched. The CDR3 consists of 16 residues. The DNA for the CDR3 is TGTGCCAGCAGGTCGGGAACTAGCGGAACCTACAATGAGCAGTTCTTC. Translated, it gives CASRSGTSGTYNEQFF.

This clonotype was seen repeatedly, ten times or more. CDR3 nucleotides: TGTGCCAGCAGCGGGGGACTGAACACCGGGGAGCTGTTTTTT. Translation gives CASSGGLNTGELFF. The chain has TRBV2 and TRBJ2-2; a weak D match, TRBD2 (6 bases). This CDR3 region has 14 residues. V was clipped by 6 bases and J by 1 base, with 9 bases between them. The V gene's germline CDR1 is SNHLY and CDR2 FYNNEI.

This clonotype has at least ten counts. This chain links TRBV12-3 or TRBV12-4 with TRBJ2-2, with D possibly TRBD1 on 6 matching bases. V was cut by 1 base and J by 7 bases, with 13 bases left in between. The CDR3 consists of 15 residues. The CDR3 sequence is CASSLGSGVLGELFF. Here the CDR3 DNA reads TGTGCCAGCAGTTTAGGGTCAGGGGTTCTCGGGGAGCTGTTTTTT.

This clonotype has at least ten counts. The V call is TRBV6-5, the J call TRBJ1-2; 8 nucleotides agree with TRBD1. The CDR3 runs to 16 residues. V lost 0 bases to trimming and J lost 4 bases; unmatched junction nucleotides: 7. Germline CDR1 reads MNHEY; CDR2 reads SVGAGI. CDR3 in amino acids: CASSYSISTGGYGYTF. As DNA, the CDR3 is TGTGCCAGCAGTTACTCCATCTCTACAGGGGGCTATGGCTACACCTTC.

The table lists this clonotype with many counts. The chain has TRBV27 and TRBJ1-2; TRBD1 might be the D (5 bases). V was pared by 10 bases and J by 8 bases, with 17 bases between. The CDR3 runs to 12 residues. CDR1 and CDR2 from the germline V gene are MNHEY and SMNVEV (reference sequence). The CDR3 protein is CATPRRVGGYTF. CDR3 in DNA: TGTGCCACACCCCGCAGGGTGGGAGGCTACACCTTC.

This clonotype was seen ten or more times. The rearrangement uses TRBV7-6 and TRBJ2-1; maybe TRBD2 (6 bases). Germline values: CDR1 SGHVS, CDR2 FNYEAQ. The CDR3 consists of 14 residues. V lost 5 bases, J lost 4 bases, and 12 bases lay in between. The CDR3 sequence is CASSRDSGYNEQFF. In DNA, the CDR3 is TGTGCCAGCAGCCGAGATAGCGGTTACAATGAGCAGTTCTTC. Using reference TRBV7-6 and TRBJ2-1 for the parts outside the CDR3, the full variable domain is GAGVSQSPRYKVTKRGQDVALRCDPISGHVSLYWYRQALGQGPEFLTYFNYEAQQDKSGLPNDRFSAERPEGSISTLTIQRTEQRDSAMYRCASSRDSGYNEQFFGPGTRLTVL.

This clonotype has ten or more counts. CDR3 sequence (DNA): TGTGCCAGCAGCCCGCGCGCGGCGAATCTGAACACCGGGGAGCTGTTTTTT. This codes for CASSPRAANLNTGELFF. The chain links TRBV4-2 to TRBJ2-2; D remains unclear. The CDR3 totals 17 residues. V lost 4 bases and J lost 1, with 16 bases in between. Germline CDR1 reads LGHNA; CDR2 reads YNFKEQ.

This clonotype was found many times. This rearrangement joins TRBV7-9 to TRBJ1-2; D perhaps matches TRBD1 (6 bases). Trimming stripped 4 bases from V and 3 bases from J, with 9 bases between. Germline values: CDR1 SEHNR, CDR2 FQNEAQ (reference sequence). This CDR3 has 13 amino acids. The CDR3: CASSWRTDYGYTF. For the CDR3, the DNA is TGTGCCAGCAGCTGGCGGACAGACTATGGCTACACCTTC.

This clonotype showed up many times. The genes are TRBV6-5 and TRBJ1-2; D gene unclear. This CDR3 region has 11 residues. Trimming cost V 6 bases and J 5 bases, with 7 bases left between them. The germline V gene encodes CDR1 MNHEY and CDR2 SVGAGI. In DNA, the CDR3 is TGTGCCAGCAGCCGGGGATATGGCTACACCTTC. Translated, it gives CASSRGYGYTF.

At least ten counts were recorded for this clonotype. The V gene is TRBV20-1, the J gene TRBJ2-7; D is possibly TRBD2 (5 bases). The germline V and J ends were trimmed by 3 bases and 1 base, with 10 bases remaining between them. Germline values: CDR1 DFQATT, CDR2 SNEGSKA (reference sequence). The CDR3 is made up of 13 amino acids. The CDR3, as DNA: TGCAGTGCTAGCGCGGGCCCATCCTACGAGCAGTACTTC. It specifies CSASAGPSYEQYF.

By sample share, this clonotype is medium-sized. V gene TRBV20-1 combines with J gene TRBJ2-1, with D tentatively TRBD2 (7 bases). V lost 1 base and J lost 5, with 18 bases in between. CDR1 DFQATT and CDR2 SNEGSKA come from the germline V gene (reference sequence). The CDR3 sequence is 16 residues long. The CDR3 DNA follows: TGCAGTGCTAGAGTTGGGGGGGCAGCTAGCAACAATGAGCAGTTCTTC. It translates to CSARVGGAASNNEQFF.

This clonotype was seen at least ten times. This chain joins TRBV6-6 and TRBJ1-6, with 7 bases matching TRBD1. V lost 4 bases to trimming and J lost 13 bases; unmatched junction nucleotides: 1. The CDR3 totals 11 residues. The germline V gene has CDR1 MNHNY and CDR2 SVGAGI (reference sequence). CDR3 in DNA: TGTGCCAGCAGTTCACAGGGGCCCCTCCACTTT. It encodes CASSSQGPLHF.

This clonotype was picked up many times. V gene TRBV6-2 or TRBV6-3 combines with J gene TRBJ1-4, with D perhaps matching TRBD1 (5 bases). V lost 4 bases and J 0 bases, leaving 6 bases between the germline ends. CDR1 and CDR2 from the germline V gene are MNHEY and SVGEGT. The CDR3 extends over 14 amino acids. Here the CDR3 DNA reads TGTGCCAGCAGTTGGACAACAACTAATGAAAAACTGTTTTTT. Translated: CASSWTTTNEKLFF.

A word on this clonotype: Just one base apart from a much larger clone, this may be a read error. The chain combines TRBV20-1 with TRBJ1-6; 12 bases map to TRBD1. From germline, CDR1 is DFQATT and CDR2 SNEGSKA (reference sequence). The CDR3 is 19 amino acids. CDR3 in amino acids: CCASPSGTGGLSYNSPLHF. In DNA form, the CDR3 reads TGCTGTGCTAGTCCTTCCGGGACAGGGGGCCTCTCCTATAATTCACCCCTCCACTTT.

This clonotype was observed at least ten times. The rearrangement joins TRBV20-1 to TRBJ2-1; the D gene is possibly TRBD1 (6 bases). The germline CDR1 and CDR2 sequences are DFQATT and SNEGSKA (reference sequence). The CDR3 consists of 14 residues. V lost 7 bases, J lost 0 bases, and 13 bases lay in between. The CDR3 reads CSVRGLSSYNEQFF. Written as DNA, the CDR3 is TGCAGTGTCAGGGGCCTGAGCTCCTACAATGAGCAGTTCTTC.

This clonotype was detected ten times or more. The CDR3 loop reads CASEPTSGSYEQYF. The CDR3 region has the DNA TGTGCCAGTGAACCTACTAGCGGGAGCTACGAGCAGTACTTC. V usage is TRBV19 and J usage is TRBJ2-7; 11 bases are shared with TRBD2. Germline CDR1 LNHDA, CDR2 SQIVND (reference sequence). The CDR3 has 14 amino acids. V trimming: 8 bases; J trimming: 3 bases; junction bases outside the gene matches: 6.

This clonotype was recorded a few times. The chain links TRBV7-2 to TRBJ2-3, with D perhaps matching TRBD2 (6 bases). Germline CDR1 reads SGHTA; CDR2 reads FQGNSA. Trimming took off 1 base at V and 2 bases at J, with 13 bases between the two ends. CDR3 length: 16 residues. The CDR3 DNA reads as TGTGCCAGCAGCTTAGGTGTGGGGGGACCCACAGATACGCAGTATTTT. Protein: CASSLGVGGPTDTQYF.

This clonotype was detected a few times. V usage is TRBV7-2 and J usage is TRBJ1-6; TRBD1 aligns across 8 bases. The J segment lost 13 bases and the V segment lost 3 bases, leaving 5 bases of the junction unmatched. Germline CDR1 and CDR2: SGHTA and FQGNSA. This CDR3 has 13 amino acids. CDR3 in amino acids: CASSFAGGYPLHF. CDR3 nucleotide sequence: TGTGCCAGCAGCTTTGCAGGGGGCTATCCCCTCCACTTT.

Ten or more counts support this clonotype. The J gene is TRBJ2-1, the V gene TRBV24-1, with a tentative D call TRBD2 (5 bases). Germline CDR1 KGHDR, CDR2 SFDVKD. The CDR3 has 17 amino acids. V was shortened by 1 base and J by 6 bases, with 18 bases between the two germline ends. The DNA for the CDR3 is TGTGCCACCAGTGATTTTAACGGGGAAGCTCTAGTCAATGAGCAGTTCTTC. The encoded protein is CATSDFNGEALVNEQFF.

This clonotype was picked up many times. The V call is TRBV7-9, the J call TRBJ2-3, with D unclear. The germline V and J ends were trimmed by 3 bases and 0 bases, with 10 bases remaining between them. In germline, CDR1 is SEHNR, CDR2 FQNEAQ (reference sequence). The CDR3 is 15 residues long. DNA of the CDR3: TGTGCCAGCAGCTTGCGTCCATATAGCACAGATACGCAGTATTTT. Protein product: CASSLRPYSTDTQYF.

The rearrangement joins TRBV7-9 to TRBJ2-7, with 8 bases that match TRBD2. The CDR3 runs to 16 residues. Germline V gene lookup returns CDR1 SEHNR and CDR2 FQNEAQ (reference sequence). V shed 5 bases, J shed 2 bases, and the junction held 11 bases outside the gene matches. As DNA, the CDR3 is TGTGCCAGCAGCCCCCCCGGCGGGGGGTCCCCCTACGAGCAGTACTTC. The encoded protein is CASSPPGGGSPYEQYF.

There are many counts of this clonotype. The V call is TRBV20-1, the J call TRBJ1-5, with D uncertain. The V gene lost 8 bases and the J gene lost 0 bases, with 17 bases spanning the gap. Germline-derived CDR1 and CDR2 are DFQATT and SNEGSKA (reference sequence). CDR3 length: 15 amino acids. CDR3 amino acids: CSPRNSGFSNQPQHF. The CDR3 coding sequence is TGCAGTCCTCGTAACTCGGGGTTTAGCAATCAGCCCCAGCATTTT.

This clonotype occurred many times. The V gene is TRBV20-1, the J gene TRBJ1-6; D not certain. CDR1 is DFQATT, CDR2 SNEGSKA, per germline (reference sequence). V dropped 6 bases and J dropped 5 bases, with 11 bases sitting between them. CDR3 size: 13 residues. DNA of the CDR3: TGCAGTGCGGGAGACGGGAATAATTCACCCCTCCACTTT. It translates to CSAGDGNNSPLHF.